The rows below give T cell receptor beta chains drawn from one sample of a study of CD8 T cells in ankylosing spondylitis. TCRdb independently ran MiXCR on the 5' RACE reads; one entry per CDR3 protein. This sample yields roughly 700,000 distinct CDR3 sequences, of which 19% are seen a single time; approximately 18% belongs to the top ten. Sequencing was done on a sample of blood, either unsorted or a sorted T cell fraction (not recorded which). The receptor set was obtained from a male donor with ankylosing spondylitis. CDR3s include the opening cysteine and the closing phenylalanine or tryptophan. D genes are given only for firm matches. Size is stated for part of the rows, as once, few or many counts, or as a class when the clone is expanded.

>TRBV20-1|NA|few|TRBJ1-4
TGCAGTGCTAGCTCGGGGGTTAGTGAAAAACTGTTTTTT
CSASSGVSEKLFF
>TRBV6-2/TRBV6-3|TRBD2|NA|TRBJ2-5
TGTGCCAGCAAGCTAGCGGGAGGTCGGGAGACCCAGTACTTC
CASKLAGGRETQYF
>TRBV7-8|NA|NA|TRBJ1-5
TGTGCCAGCAGCTTTCTCGGGAACGGCAATCAGCCCCAGCATTTT
CASSFLGNGNQPQHF
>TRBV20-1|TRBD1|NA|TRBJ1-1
TGCAGTGCTAGGACGGACAGGATGAACACTGAAGCTTTCTTT
CSARTDRMNTEAFF
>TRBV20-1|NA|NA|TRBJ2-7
TGCAGTGCTAGCGTACTCCTAAGCTCCTACGAGCAGTACTTC
CSASVLLSSYEQYF
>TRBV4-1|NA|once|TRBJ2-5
TGCGCCAGCAGCCAAAAGATAAGTGGGCCAGGAAAGGGTGGAGAGACCCAGTACTTC
CASSQKISGPGKGGETQYF
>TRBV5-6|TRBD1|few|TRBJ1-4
TGTGCCAGCAGCGACACCTCTACAGGGGGCGATGAAAAACTGTTTTTT
CASSDTSTGGDEKLFF
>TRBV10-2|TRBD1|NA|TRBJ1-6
TGCGCCAGCAGTGAAATCGAACAGGGGTATTCACCCCTCCACTTT
CASSEIEQGYSPLHF
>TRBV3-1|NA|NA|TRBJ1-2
TGTGCCAGCAGCCAAGCCTATCGGGGCCCGGGGTATGGCTACACCTTC
CASSQAYRGPGYGYTF
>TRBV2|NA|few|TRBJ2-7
TGTGCCAGCAGTGAAGCGGCCGAGTCCTACGAGCAGTACTTC
CASSEAAESYEQYF
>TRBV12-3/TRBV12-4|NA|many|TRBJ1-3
TGTGCCAGCAGTCCGGGACACCCCTCTGGAAACACCATATATTTT
CASSPGHPSGNTIYF
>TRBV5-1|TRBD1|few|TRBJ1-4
TGCGCCAGCAGCGGGGGACAGGTCCTTAATGAAAAACTGTTTTTT
CASSGGQVLNEKLFF
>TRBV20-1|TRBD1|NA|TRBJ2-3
TGCAGTGCTAGAGATGGTCAGGGGGCGGATACGCAGTATTTT
CSARDGQGADTQYF
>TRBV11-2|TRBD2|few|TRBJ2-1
TGTGCCAGCAGCTTAGGTACCTTTAGCGGGAGCGTCAAGTACAATGAGCAGTTCTTC
CASSLGTFSGSVKYNEQFF
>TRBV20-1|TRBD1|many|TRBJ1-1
TGCAGTGCGGACAGGGGAAACACTGAAGCTTTCTTT
CSADRGNTEAFF
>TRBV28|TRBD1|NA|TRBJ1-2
TGTGCCAGCAGTCTCCTACAGGGGGTGGGGTATGGCTACACCTTC
CASSLLQGVGYGYTF
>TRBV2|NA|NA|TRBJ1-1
TGTGCCACCTCAATCACTAGAGGGATGAACACTGAAGCTTTCTTT
CATSITRGMNTEAFF